These T cell receptor beta chains were read from a single sample in a study of T-cell memory formation after mild COVID-19. TCRdb re-called the 5' RACE reads with MiXCR, one entry per CDR3 protein. The sample includes roughly 480,000 distinct CDR3 sequences, roughly 25% of them seen just once. The sequenced sample consisted of PBMCs or a T cell subset sorted from them (not recorded which). The receptors stem from an adult woman who had mild COVID-19 (a few samples of this study predate the infection). Cell type and time point are not known. CDR3s include the opening cysteine and the closing phenylalanine or tryptophan. D genes are given only for firm matches. Part of the rows lack a size; the others show once, few, many or a class for expanded clones.

J gene	clone size	V gene	CDR3 length	D gene	CDR3 protein	CDR3 DNA
TRBJ2-7	-	TRBV5-4	17	TRBD2	CASSFQLAGGSKYEQYF	TGTGCCAGCAGCTTCCAACTAGCGGGGGGCTCGAAATACGAGCAGTACTTC
TRBJ2-7	many	TRBV12-3/TRBV12-4	15	-	CASSPSLGGPYEQYF	TGTGCCAGCAGTCCCTCGTTAGGGGGGCCCTACGAGCAGTACTTC
TRBJ1-2	few	TRBV2	15	TRBD1	CASSEGTGVGYGYTF	TGTGCCAGCAGTGAAGGGACAGGGGTCGGCTATGGCTACACCTTC
TRBJ2-2	-	TRBV7-6	16	TRBD2	CASSPKRGGGSGELFF	TGTGCCAGCAGCCCAAAGAGGGGCGGGGGTTCCGGGGAGCTGTTTTTT
TRBJ1-2	-	TRBV6-1	14	TRBD1	CAGTSGGVDYGYTF	TGTGCCGGGACGTCAGGGGGGGTAGACTATGGCTACACCTTC
TRBJ1-1	-	TRBV12-3/TRBV12-4	15	-	CASSSSFRENTEAFF	TGTGCCAGCAGTTCCTCCTTCAGGGAGAACACTGAAGCTTTCTTT
TRBJ2-2	few	TRBV6-2/TRBV6-3	18	TRBD2	CASTGTSGKGTNTGELFF	TGTGCCAGCACTGGGACTAGCGGGAAGGGGACGAACACCGGGGAGCTGTTTTTT
TRBJ2-6	-	TRBV12-3/TRBV12-4	18	-	CASSFQQTYQSGANVLTF	TGTGCCAGCAGTTTCCAACAGACATATCAGTCTGGGGCCAACGTCCTGACTTTC
TRBJ2-3	few	TRBV7-9	18	TRBD2	CASSQPGLAGGSTDTQYF	TGTGCCAGCAGCCAGCCGGGACTAGCGGGAGGAAGCACAGATACGCAGTATTTT
TRBJ2-5	few	TRBV18	15	-	CASSPLQGAQETQYF	TGTGCCAGCTCACCATTGCAGGGAGCTCAAGAGACCCAGTACTTC
TRBJ2-7	many	TRBV6-5	13	-	CASSYGGSYEQYF	TGTGCCAGCAGTTACGGAGGTTCCTACGAGCAGTACTTC
TRBJ2-1	-	TRBV4-2	19	TRBD2	CASSQTLAHLAGADNEQFF	TGTGCCAGCAGCCAAACCCTCGCCCACTTAGCGGGAGCAGACAATGAGCAGTTCTTC
TRBJ2-3	few	TRBV11-2	16	TRBD2	CASSLAPSGRADTQYF	TGTGCCAGCAGCTTAGCCCCTAGCGGGAGGGCAGATACGCAGTATTTT
TRBJ2-1	-	TRBV5-1	14	TRBD2	CASNSGGSYNEQFF	TGCGCCAGCAATAGCGGGGGATCCTACAATGAGCAGTTCTTC
TRBJ1-5	once	TRBV6-4	13	-	CASSERGGQPQHF	TGTGCCAGCAGTGAGAGGGGTGGGCAGCCCCAGCATTTT
TRBJ2-2	many	TRBV29-1	14	TRBD1	CSVVTGEKVGELFF	TGCAGCGTAGTGACAGGGGAGAAGGTCGGGGAGCTGTTTTTT
TRBJ2-7	-	TRBV6-2/TRBV6-3	14	-	CASSYVGGRATRYF	TGTGCCAGCAGTTACGTCGGGGGTCGAGCAACGAGGTACTTC
TRBJ2-7	-	TRBV6-2/TRBV6-3	13	-	CASSSRLSYEQYF	TGTGCCAGCAGTTCCCGACTCTCCTACGAGCAGTACTTC
TRBJ2-7	-	TRBV11-2	15	-	CASSFGAPPQYEQYF	TGTGCCAGCAGCTTTGGGGCACCCCCCCAGTACGAGCAGTACTTC
TRBJ2-7	-	TRBV19	17	-	CASSGGLQGRETYEQYF	TGTGCCAGTAGTGGGGGTTTACAGGGGAGGGAAACCTACGAGCAGTACTTC
TRBJ2-5	few	TRBV5-1	15	-	CASSHGAGNQETQYF	TGCGCCAGCAGCCACGGAGCAGGGAACCAAGAGACCCAGTACTTC
TRBJ2-2	few	TRBV20-1	19	TRBD2	CSARDWSRGGRVWTGELFF	TGCAGTGCTAGAGATTGGTCGCGGGGGGGCCGTGTATGGACCGGGGAGCTGTTTTTT
TRBJ2-5	few	TRBV5-1	15	-	CASSLAGQEQETQYF	TGCGCCAGCAGCTTGGCAGGGCAGGAGCAAGAGACCCAGTACTTC
TRBJ2-7	-	TRBV20-1	15	TRBD2	CSARMAGEPLVEQYF	TGCAGTGCTAGAATGGCGGGAGAGCCCCTGGTCGAGCAGTACTTC
TRBJ1-6	few	TRBV5-4	12	-	CASSTNDSPLHF	TGTGCCAGCAGTACTAATGATTCACCCCTCCACTTT
TRBJ2-3	few	TRBV27	17	-	CASSLSGIYSSTDTQYF	TGTGCCAGCAGTCTCTCCGGGATCTACTCTAGCACAGATACGCAGTATTTT
TRBJ1-3	-	TRBV27	15	-	CASSLRYGSGNTIYF	TGTGCCAGCAGTTTAAGATACGGTTCTGGAAACACCATATATTTT
TRBJ2-7	-	TRBV29-1	12	-	CSARLGPYEQYF	TGCAGCGCCCGACTGGGACCCTACGAGCAGTACTTC
TRBJ2-1	few	TRBV30	13	-	CAWSIPAGTEQFF	TGTGCCTGGAGTATTCCCGCCGGGACAGAGCAGTTCTTC
TRBJ2-7	-	TRBV29-1	11	TRBD1	CSVDRGREQYF	TGCAGCGTTGACAGGGGGCGGGAGCAGTACTTC
TRBJ1-2	few	TRBV9	15	TRBD1	CASSGQGPSNYGYTF	TGTGCCAGCAGCGGACAGGGCCCTTCTAACTATGGCTACACCTTC
TRBJ1-5	-	TRBV12-3/TRBV12-4	14	-	CASSFGVSNQPQHF	TGTGCCAGCAGTTTTGGGGTATCGAATCAGCCCCAGCATTTT
TRBJ2-1	-	TRBV12-3/TRBV12-4	17	TRBD2	CASSRLGTSGSYNEQFF	TGTGCCAGCAGTCGCCTCGGGACTAGCGGGTCCTACAATGAGCAGTTCTTC
TRBJ2-7	-	TRBV12-3/TRBV12-4	16	-	CASSLGPAGMSYEQYF	TGTGCCAGCAGTTTAGGGCCAGCGGGTATGAGCTACGAGCAGTACTTC
TRBJ2-2	many	TRBV7-3	17	TRBD2	CASSPSPLAGNTGELFF	TGTGCCAGCAGCCCTAGTCCACTAGCGGGGAACACCGGGGAGCTGTTTTTT
TRBJ2-3	-	TRBV20-1	14	-	CSARVGSSPDTQYF	TGCAGTGCTAGAGTGGGGTCTAGCCCAGATACGCAGTATTTT
TRBJ2-2	few	TRBV5-1	15	TRBD1	CASSFRQGDTGELFF	TGCGCCAGCAGCTTTAGACAGGGTGACACCGGGGAGCTGTTTTTT
TRBJ2-3	many	TRBV5-1	14	-	CASSLGQDTDTQYF	TGCGCCAGCAGCTTGGGACAGGACACAGATACGCAGTATTTT
TRBJ2-7	few	TRBV6-2/TRBV6-3	16	TRBD2	CASSYEFGGRTHEQYF	TGTGCCAGCAGTTACGAGTTTGGCGGGAGGACCCACGAGCAGTACTTC
TRBJ2-7	-	TRBV11-1	16	TRBD2	CASSSPYSGGTYEQYF	TGTGCCAGCAGCTCTCCGTATAGCGGGGGAACTTACGAGCAGTACTTC
TRBJ1-2	few	TRBV4-3	14	TRBD1	CASSPDRGSRGYTF	TGCGCCAGCAGCCCTGACAGGGGATCTCGCGGCTACACCTTC
TRBJ2-3	few	TRBV13	16	-	CASSAEGSGGTDTQYF	TGTGCCAGCAGCGCCGAAGGGTCCGGAGGCACAGATACGCAGTATTTT
TRBJ1-4	few	TRBV7-2	15	-	CASSAPGRSYEKLFF	TGTGCCAGCAGCGCTCCAGGGCGCTCTTACGAAAAACTGTTTTTT
TRBJ2-3	-	TRBV12-3/TRBV12-4	15	-	CASSKTNPRTDTQYF	TGTGCCAGCAGTAAGACTAATCCGAGGACAGATACGCAGTATTTT
TRBJ2-3	many	TRBV5-1	14	-	CASTQDGGTDTQYF	TGCGCCAGCACCCAGGACGGAGGGACAGATACGCAGTATTTT
TRBJ2-7	few	TRBV6-2/TRBV6-3	15	TRBD2	CASSKGLAGYGAQYF	TGTGCCAGCAGTAAAGGACTAGCGGGATATGGGGCGCAGTACTTC
TRBJ2-1	-	TRBV7-9	15	TRBD2	CASSLFSSGDNEQFF	TGTGCCAGCAGCTTATTTTCTAGCGGGGACAATGAGCAGTTCTTC
TRBJ1-1	-	TRBV18	16	TRBD1	CASSPPGGGKNTEAFF	TGTGCCAGCTCACCTCCAGGGGGAGGGAAGAACACTGAAGCTTTCTTT
TRBJ1-1	few	TRBV4-1	15	-	CASSPRQVWNTEAFF	TGCGCCAGCAGCCCCCGACAGGTCTGGAACACTGAAGCTTTCTTT
TRBJ2-7	-	TRBV7-8	15	TRBD1	CASSTRQGPTYEQYF	TGTGCCAGCAGCACAAGACAGGGGCCCACCTACGAGCAGTACTTC
TRBJ2-1	-	TRBV19	11	-	CASQGYNEQFF	TGTGCCAGTCAAGGCTACAATGAGCAGTTCTTC
TRBJ2-1	few	TRBV3-1	14	-	CASSQLEGRHEQFF	TGTGCCAGCAGCCAACTAGAGGGTCGGCATGAGCAGTTCTTC
TRBJ1-1	many	TRBV7-2	15	-	CASSNPRVGGTEAFF	TGTGCCAGCAGCAATCCGCGGGTAGGGGGCACTGAAGCTTTCTTT
TRBJ1-1	-	TRBV7-9	13	-	CASSSRTSTEAFF	TGTGCCAGCAGCTCGAGGACGTCCACTGAAGCTTTCTTT
TRBJ2-3	-	TRBV6-2/TRBV6-3	17	TRBD1	CASSYAFRDRGTDTQYF	TGTGCCAGCAGTTACGCATTCAGGGACAGGGGCACAGATACGCAGTATTTT
TRBJ2-7	-	TRBV6-6	12	-	CASSYSKDEQYF	TGTGCCAGCAGTTACTCCAAAGACGAGCAGTACTTC
TRBJ2-7	few	TRBV5-1	17	TRBD2	CASSWGLAVYWRDEQYF	TGCGCCAGCAGCTGGGGACTAGCGGTCTACTGGAGGGACGAGCAGTACTTC
TRBJ2-7	-	TRBV6-5	13	TRBD2	CASSSGGSGEQYF	TGTGCCAGCAGTTCCGGGGGGTCTGGCGAGCAGTACTTC
TRBJ2-1	few	TRBV6-1	15	-	CASSENPNPYNEQFF	TGTGCCAGCAGTGAAAACCCTAACCCCTACAATGAGCAGTTCTTC
TRBJ2-7	few	TRBV6-5	15	TRBD1	CASQGGGPKLHEQYF	TGTGCCAGCCAAGGGGGCGGACCGAAACTCCACGAGCAGTACTTC